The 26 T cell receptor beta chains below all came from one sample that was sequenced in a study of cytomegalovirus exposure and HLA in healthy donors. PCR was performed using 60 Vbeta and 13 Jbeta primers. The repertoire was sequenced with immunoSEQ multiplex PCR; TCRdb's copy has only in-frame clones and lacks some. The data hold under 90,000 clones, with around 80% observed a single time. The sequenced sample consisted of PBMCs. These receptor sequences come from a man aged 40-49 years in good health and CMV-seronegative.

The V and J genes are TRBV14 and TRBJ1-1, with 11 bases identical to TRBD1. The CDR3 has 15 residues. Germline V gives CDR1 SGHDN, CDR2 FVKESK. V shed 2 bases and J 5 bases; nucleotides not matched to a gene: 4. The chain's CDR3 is CASSQRTGGMTEAFF. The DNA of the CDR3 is TGTGCCAGCAGCCAACGGACAGGGGGCATGACTGAAGCTTTCTTT.

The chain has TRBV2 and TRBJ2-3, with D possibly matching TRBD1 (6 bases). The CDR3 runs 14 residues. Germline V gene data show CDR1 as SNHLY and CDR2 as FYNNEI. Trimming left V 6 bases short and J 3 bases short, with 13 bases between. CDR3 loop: CASRNRAGTDTQYF. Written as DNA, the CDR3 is TGTGCCAGCAGGAACAGGGCAGGAACAGATACGCAGTATTTT.

CDR3 in amino acids: CAWSGGPGDYEQYF. The CDR3 DNA follows: TGTGCCTGGAGTGGGGGACCGGGAGACTACGAGCAGTACTTC. This chain links TRBV30 with TRBJ2-7; D is perhaps TRBD2 (6 bases). Trimming pared 1 base from V and 3 bases from J, leaving 13 bases between. Germline V gene lookup returns CDR1 GTSNPN and CDR2 SVGIG (reference sequence). There are 14 residues in the CDR3.

As DNA, the CDR3 is TGTGCCAGCAGTTTATTCAACAGGGGACCGGGTTTTGAAGCTTTCTTT. Its translation is CASSLFNRGPGFEAFF. The chain links TRBV27 to TRBJ1-1; 7 nucleotides match TRBD1. V shed 1 base, J shed 7 bases, and the junction held 12 bases outside the gene matches. CDR3 length: 16 amino acids. Germline V gives CDR1 MNHEY, CDR2 SMNVEV (reference sequence).

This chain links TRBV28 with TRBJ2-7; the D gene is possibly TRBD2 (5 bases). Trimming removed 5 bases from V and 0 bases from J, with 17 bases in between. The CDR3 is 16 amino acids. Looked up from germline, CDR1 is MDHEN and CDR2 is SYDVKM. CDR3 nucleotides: TGTGCCAGCAGTCTAGGAGGTAGGCCGGGCTCCTACGAGCAGTACTTC. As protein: CASSLGGRPGSYEQYF.

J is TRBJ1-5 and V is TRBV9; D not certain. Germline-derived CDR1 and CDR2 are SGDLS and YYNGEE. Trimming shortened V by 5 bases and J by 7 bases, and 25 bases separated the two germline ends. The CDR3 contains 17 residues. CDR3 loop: CASRGGSDGLARQPQHF. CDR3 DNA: TGTGCCAGCAGGGGAGGGTCGGACGGGCTCGCTAGGCAGCCCCAGCATTTT.

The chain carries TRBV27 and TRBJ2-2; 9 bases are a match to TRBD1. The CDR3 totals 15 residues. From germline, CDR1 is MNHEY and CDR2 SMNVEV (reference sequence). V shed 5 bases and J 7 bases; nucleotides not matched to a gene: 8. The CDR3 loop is CASSAYRGQGGELFF. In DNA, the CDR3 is TGTGCCAGCAGTGCGTACAGGGGGCAGGGCGGGGAGCTGTTTTTT.

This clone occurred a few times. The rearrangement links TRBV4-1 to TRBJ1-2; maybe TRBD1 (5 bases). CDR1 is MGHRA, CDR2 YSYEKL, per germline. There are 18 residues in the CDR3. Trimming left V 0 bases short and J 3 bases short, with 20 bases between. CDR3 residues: CASSQDYRGTGADYGYTF. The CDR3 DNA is TGCGCCAGCAGCCAAGATTACCGCGGGACGGGAGCAGACTATGGCTACACCTTC.

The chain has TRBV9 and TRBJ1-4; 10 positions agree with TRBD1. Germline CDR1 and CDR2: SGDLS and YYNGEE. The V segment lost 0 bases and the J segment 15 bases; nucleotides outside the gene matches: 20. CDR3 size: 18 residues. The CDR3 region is CASSVEIGDERTGGRLFF. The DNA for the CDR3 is TGTGCCAGCAGCGTAGAAATTGGAGATGAACGGACAGGGGGAAGGTTGTTTTTT.

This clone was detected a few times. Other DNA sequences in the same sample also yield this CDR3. The CDR3 region is CASSRKGQGTEAFF. CDR3 DNA: TGTGCCAGTAGTAGGAAAGGACAGGGCACTGAAGCTTTCTTT. The chain combines TRBV19 with TRBJ1-1; TRBD1 matches 8 bases. From germline, CDR1 is LNHDA and CDR2 SQIVND (reference sequence). The CDR3 runs 14 residues. V lost 4 bases to trimming and J lost 4 bases; unmatched junction nucleotides: 5.

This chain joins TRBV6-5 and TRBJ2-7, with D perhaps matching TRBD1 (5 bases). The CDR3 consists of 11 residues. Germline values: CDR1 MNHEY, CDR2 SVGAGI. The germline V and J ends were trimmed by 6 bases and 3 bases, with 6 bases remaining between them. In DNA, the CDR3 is TGTGCCAGCAGGCAGGGCTACGAGCAGTACTTC. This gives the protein CASRQGYEQYF.

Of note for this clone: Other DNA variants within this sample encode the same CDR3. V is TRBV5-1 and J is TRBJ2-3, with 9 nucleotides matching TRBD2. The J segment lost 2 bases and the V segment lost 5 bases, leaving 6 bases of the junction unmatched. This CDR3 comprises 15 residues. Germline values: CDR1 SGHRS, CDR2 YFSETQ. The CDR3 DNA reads TGCGCCAGCAGTGGGCTAGCGGGATCCACAGATACGCAGTATTTT. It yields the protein CASSGLAGSTDTQYF. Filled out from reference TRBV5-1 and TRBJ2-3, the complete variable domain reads KAGVTQTPRYLIKTRGQQVTLSCSPISGHRSVSWYQQTPGQGLQFLFEYFSETQRNKGNFPGRFSGRQFSNSRSEMNVSTLELGDSALYLCASSGLAGSTDTQYFGPGTRLTVL.

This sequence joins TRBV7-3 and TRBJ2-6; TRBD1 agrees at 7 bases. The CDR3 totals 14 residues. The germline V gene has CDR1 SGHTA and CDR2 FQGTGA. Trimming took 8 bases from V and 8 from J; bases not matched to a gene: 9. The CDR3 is CASGPGTDTNVLTF. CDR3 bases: TGTGCCAGCGGTCCGGGGACAGACACCAACGTCCTGACTTTC.

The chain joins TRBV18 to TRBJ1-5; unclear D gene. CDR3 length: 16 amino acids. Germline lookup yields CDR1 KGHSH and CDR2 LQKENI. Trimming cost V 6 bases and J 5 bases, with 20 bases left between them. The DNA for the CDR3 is TGTGCCAGCTCTCTAGACCAAGGTCGTCAAGATCAGCCCCAGCATTTT. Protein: CASSLDQGRQDQPQHF.

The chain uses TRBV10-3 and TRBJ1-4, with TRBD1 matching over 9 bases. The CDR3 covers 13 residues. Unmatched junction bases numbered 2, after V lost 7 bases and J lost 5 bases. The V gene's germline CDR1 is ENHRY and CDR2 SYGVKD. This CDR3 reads CAIKGQGNEKLFF. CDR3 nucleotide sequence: TGTGCCATCAAGGGACAGGGCAATGAAAAACTGTTTTTT.

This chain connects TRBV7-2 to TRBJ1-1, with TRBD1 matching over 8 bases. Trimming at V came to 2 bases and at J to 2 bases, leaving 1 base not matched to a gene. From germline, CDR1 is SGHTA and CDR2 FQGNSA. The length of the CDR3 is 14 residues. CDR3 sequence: CASSLSGGNTEAFF. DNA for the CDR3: TGTGCCAGCAGCTTATCAGGGGGCAACACTGAAGCTTTCTTT.

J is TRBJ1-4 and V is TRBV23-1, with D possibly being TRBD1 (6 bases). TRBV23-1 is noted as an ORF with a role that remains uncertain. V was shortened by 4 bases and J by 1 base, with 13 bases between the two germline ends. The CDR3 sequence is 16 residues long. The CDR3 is CASSPTDRRTNEKLFF. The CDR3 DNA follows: TGCGCCAGCAGTCCCACCGACAGGAGAACTAATGAAAAACTGTTTTTT.

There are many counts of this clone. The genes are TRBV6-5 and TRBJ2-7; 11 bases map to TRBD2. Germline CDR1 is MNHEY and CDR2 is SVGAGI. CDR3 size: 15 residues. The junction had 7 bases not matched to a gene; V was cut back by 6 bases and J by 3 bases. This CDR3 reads CASRGGTSGRYEQYF. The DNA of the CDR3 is TGTGCCAGCAGGGGCGGGACTAGCGGTCGCTACGAGCAGTACTTC.

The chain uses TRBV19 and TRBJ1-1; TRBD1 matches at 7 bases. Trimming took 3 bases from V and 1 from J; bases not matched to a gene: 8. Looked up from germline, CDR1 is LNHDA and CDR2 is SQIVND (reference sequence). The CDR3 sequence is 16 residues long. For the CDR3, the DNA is TGTGCCAGTAGTATTGGGACAGAGGGCAAGAACACTGAAGCTTTCTTT. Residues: CASSIGTEGKNTEAFF.

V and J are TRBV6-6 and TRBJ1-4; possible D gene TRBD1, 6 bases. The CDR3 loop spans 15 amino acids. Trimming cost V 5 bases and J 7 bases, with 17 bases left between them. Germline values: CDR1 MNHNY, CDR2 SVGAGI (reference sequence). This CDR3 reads CASSHLTEGGEKLFF. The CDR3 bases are TGTGCCAGCAGTCACCTCACTGAAGGGGGTGAAAAACTGTTTTTT.

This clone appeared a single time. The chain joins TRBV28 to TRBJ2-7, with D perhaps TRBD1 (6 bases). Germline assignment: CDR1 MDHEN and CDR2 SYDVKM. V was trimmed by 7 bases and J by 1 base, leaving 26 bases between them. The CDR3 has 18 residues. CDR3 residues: CASIPSRGGPHLSYEQYF. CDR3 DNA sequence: TGTGCCAGCATCCCCAGTAGAGGGGGTCCCCACCTTTCCTACGAGCAGTACTTC. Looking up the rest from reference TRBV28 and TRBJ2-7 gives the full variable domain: DVKVTQSSRYLVKRTGEKVFLECVQDMDHENMFWYRQDPGLGLRLIYFSYDVKMKEKGDIPEGYSVSREKKERFSLILESASTNQTSMYLCASIPSRGGPHLSYEQYFGPGTRLTVT.

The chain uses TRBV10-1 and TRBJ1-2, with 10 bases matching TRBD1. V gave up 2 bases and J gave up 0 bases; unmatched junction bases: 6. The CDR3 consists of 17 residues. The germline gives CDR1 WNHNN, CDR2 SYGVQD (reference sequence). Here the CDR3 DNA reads TGCGCCAGCAGTGAGGGGGGACAGGGGAACCCTAACTATGGCTACACCTTC. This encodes CASSEGGQGNPNYGYTF.

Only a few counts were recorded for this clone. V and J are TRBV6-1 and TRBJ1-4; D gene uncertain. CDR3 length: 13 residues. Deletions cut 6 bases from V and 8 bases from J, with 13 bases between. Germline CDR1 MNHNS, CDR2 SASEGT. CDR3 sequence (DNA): TGTGCCAGCAGGGGCGTGGTCGGAGAAAAACTGTTTTTT. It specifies CASRGVVGEKLFF.

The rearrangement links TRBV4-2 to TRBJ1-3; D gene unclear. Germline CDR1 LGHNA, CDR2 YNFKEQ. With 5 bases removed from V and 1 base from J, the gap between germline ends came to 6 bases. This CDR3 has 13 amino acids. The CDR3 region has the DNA TGTGCCAGCAGCGTCGGTTCTGGAAACACCATATATTTT. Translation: CASSVGSGNTIYF.

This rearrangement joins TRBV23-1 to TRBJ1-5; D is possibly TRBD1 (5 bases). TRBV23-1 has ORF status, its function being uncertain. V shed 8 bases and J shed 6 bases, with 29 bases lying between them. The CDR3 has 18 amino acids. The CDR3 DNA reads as TGCGCCAGCTTAGGCCACTTGGGGACTTGTGGGGTTGTTCAGCCCCAGCATTTT. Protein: CASLGHLGTCGVVQPQHF.

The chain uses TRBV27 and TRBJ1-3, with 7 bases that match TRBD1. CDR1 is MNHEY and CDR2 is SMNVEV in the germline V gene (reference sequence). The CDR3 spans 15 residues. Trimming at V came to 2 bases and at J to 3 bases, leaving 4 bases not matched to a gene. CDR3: CASSLMAGGGNTIYF. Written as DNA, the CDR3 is TGTGCCAGCAGTTTAATGGCAGGGGGTGGAAACACCATATATTTT.